This T cell receptor (beta chain) was recovered during a study of blood T cells in healthy people across ages. PCR was performed a second time for about 6 to 12 cycles using a sample-barcoded 5' primer and a J-beta primer mix. TCRdb reprocessed the 5' RACE reads with MiXCR, giving one entry per CDR3 protein. Here the sample spans around 620,000 distinct CDR3 sequences, 25% to 30% being singletons. This clonotype was counted many times. Its antigen remains unidentified. V was clipped by 2 bases and J by 5 bases; unmatched bases: 7. CDR3 length: 15 residues. CDR1 SEHNR and CDR2 FQNEAQ come from the germline V gene (reference sequence). Study conclusions and caveats: It was not possible, with unsorted PBMCs, to conclusively compare naive and antigen-experienced cells. Investigators treated diversity estimates from one million T cells as underestimates.

Source material: blood. The receptor was derived from an older woman in good health. The chain couples TRBV7-9 to TRBJ2-5; 8 bases align to TRBD2. The CDR3 DNA is TGTGCCAGCAGCTTAACGGCGGGGGGATGGGAGACCCAGTACTTC. Residues: CASSLTAGGWETQYF.